This TCR beta chain was found in a study of CD8 T cells in Susac syndrome. As concerns this clonotype: The DNA is left out, because the CDR3 cannot be placed on it with certainty; the CDR3 is given as TCRdb lists it.

CDR1 and CDR2 (germline): MNHEY, SVGAGI. Including both end residues, the CDR3 is 14 amino acids long. A quantity of about 0.45 to 1 ug RNA underwent reverse transcription using random hexamers. TCRdb independently ran MiXCR on the immunoSEQ multiplex PCR reads; one entry per CDR3 protein. The sample shows approximately 120,000 distinct CDR3 sequences, 90% to 95% of them seen only once. Sequencing used CD8+ T cells from PBMCs. The origin of this receptor is a human donor with multiple sclerosis. J is TRBJ1-5 and V is TRBV6-5. CDR3 sequence reads: CASSSSGSNQPQHF.